These T cell receptor beta chains were read from a single sample in a study of blood T cell repertoires in COVID-19. Only in-frame clones appear in the TCRdb table, and some are missing; sequencing was by immunoSEQ multiplex PCR. The sample has approximately 300,000 clones, about 92% seen once. Material for sequencing was PBMCs or T cells enriched from blood (not recorded which). All receptors come from a woman aged 25 to 45 who had recovered from COVID-19. The conserved cysteine and the conserved F or W are not part of the CDR3 here. Fields, in order: CDR3 protein, CDR3 length, V gene.

cdr3_aa: ASSPIELDFPSGNTIY
cdr3_length: 16
v_call: TRBV18

cdr3_aa: ATSRAGANYGYT
cdr3_length: 12
v_call: TRBV15

cdr3_aa: ASSVGWSGIQETQY
cdr3_length: 14
v_call: TRBV9

cdr3_aa: ASSPHQSGGQEKLF
cdr3_length: 14
v_call: TRBV5-4

cdr3_aa: SVEGTEETQY
cdr3_length: 10
v_call: TRBV29-1

cdr3_aa: AGRPGGGYGYT
cdr3_length: 11
v_call: TRBV28

cdr3_aa: ATSDLGQSGNQPQH
cdr3_length: 14
v_call: TRBV24-1

cdr3_aa: ASSYFGGSTEAF
cdr3_length: 12
v_call: TRBV6-5

cdr3_aa: ASIPTVGPNQPQH
cdr3_length: 13
v_call: TRBV27

cdr3_aa: ASSSPRDIDYYGYT
cdr3_length: 14
v_call: TRBV6-2/TRBV6-3

cdr3_aa: ASSLAGGSSYEQY
cdr3_length: 13
v_call: TRBV27

cdr3_aa: ASSPQAVNTEAF
cdr3_length: 12
v_call: TRBV18

cdr3_aa: ASKANSGTTNTGELF
cdr3_length: 15
v_call: TRBV27

cdr3_aa: ASSHTSEETQY
cdr3_length: 11
v_call: TRBV12-3/TRBV12-4

cdr3_aa: ASSLMGSLQETQY
cdr3_length: 13
v_call: TRBV7-9

cdr3_aa: ASSINRGQAGGELF
cdr3_length: 14
v_call: TRBV7-8

cdr3_aa: ASSQERQGNGYT
cdr3_length: 12
v_call: TRBV3-1/TRBV3-2

cdr3_aa: ASSPMYGSGGLNEQF
cdr3_length: 15
v_call: TRBV27

cdr3_aa: ASSPTGVNQPQH
cdr3_length: 12
v_call: TRBV19

cdr3_aa: ASSLEAGKVNYGYT
cdr3_length: 14
v_call: TRBV7-2

cdr3_aa: ASSVDQGRTNEKLF
cdr3_length: 14
v_call: TRBV9

cdr3_aa: ASSLPGGGQPQH
cdr3_length: 12
v_call: TRBV28

cdr3_aa: ASSSRSAHTQY
cdr3_length: 11
v_call: TRBV5-4

cdr3_aa: ASSRWGGTEAF
cdr3_length: 11
v_call: TRBV7-2

cdr3_aa: ASSLDGTPNTEAF
cdr3_length: 13
v_call: TRBV7-9

cdr3_aa: ASSLGGYGYT
cdr3_length: 10
v_call: TRBV28

cdr3_aa: ASSYPGDTQY
cdr3_length: 10
v_call: TRBV7-9

cdr3_aa: ATSRGQYNEQF
cdr3_length: 11
v_call: TRBV15

cdr3_aa: ASSYGGNHQPQH
cdr3_length: 12
v_call: TRBV6-2/TRBV6-3

cdr3_aa: ASSLRQVSGANVLT
cdr3_length: 14
v_call: TRBV6-5

cdr3_aa: ASSLEIRGGYNEQF
cdr3_length: 14
v_call: TRBV11-3

cdr3_aa: ASLDLGGEAPQETQY
cdr3_length: 15
v_call: TRBV10-2

cdr3_aa: ASSLVGSTNEKLF
cdr3_length: 13
v_call: TRBV5-4

cdr3_aa: ATSDLGAGLGGRNEQF
cdr3_length: 16
v_call: TRBV24-1

cdr3_aa: ASSLDSTGVNTGELF
cdr3_length: 15
v_call: TRBV7-6

cdr3_aa: ASTTDSSGNTIY
cdr3_length: 12
v_call: TRBV2

cdr3_aa: ASSPSGGRAQETQY
cdr3_length: 14
v_call: TRBV9

cdr3_aa: AISLRPGTTEAF
cdr3_length: 12
v_call: TRBV10-3

cdr3_aa: ASSAGISYGYT
cdr3_length: 11
v_call: TRBV2

cdr3_aa: ASSQGASTIPGGNEQF
cdr3_length: 16
v_call: TRBV3-1/TRBV3-2

cdr3_aa: ASRGGAVSNSPLH
cdr3_length: 13
v_call: TRBV2

cdr3_aa: ASSIQRQRYQPQH
cdr3_length: 13
v_call: TRBV19

cdr3_aa: ASSSPSGRGEQY
cdr3_length: 12
v_call: TRBV28

cdr3_aa: ASSFPPNTEAF
cdr3_length: 11
v_call: TRBV5-4

cdr3_aa: ASYAGTSGGPPKY
cdr3_length: 13
v_call: TRBV28

cdr3_aa: ASSFGQAKGEQY
cdr3_length: 12
v_call: TRBV11-2

cdr3_aa: ASDTSGSINEQF
cdr3_length: 12
v_call: TRBV28

cdr3_aa: ASSSEGSGNTIY
cdr3_length: 12
v_call: TRBV2

cdr3_aa: ASSQEASGGNEQF
cdr3_length: 13
v_call: TRBV3-1/TRBV3-2

cdr3_aa: ASSFGTGEAF
cdr3_length: 10
v_call: TRBV13

cdr3_aa: ASSPSRGSDYGYT
cdr3_length: 13
v_call: TRBV3-1/TRBV3-2

cdr3_aa: ASSTRDLAVNEQF
cdr3_length: 13
v_call: TRBV3-1/TRBV3-2

cdr3_aa: ASSLTGDTEAF
cdr3_length: 11
v_call: TRBV9